This T cell receptor (beta chain) comes out of a study of blood T cells in healthy people across ages. The CDR3 consists of 16 residues. The V gene lost 0 bases and the J gene lost 9 bases, with 19 bases spanning the gap. Germline V gives CDR1 SGHRS, CDR2 YFSETQ. Study-wide points: Estimates drawn from one million T cells were deemed to understate diversity. Higher diversity, along with more naive CD4+ cells, distinguished long-lived donors from aged donors.

This clonotype was counted at least ten times. Its antigen is undetermined. Together with a sample-barcoded 5' primer, a J-beta primer mix was included in a second PCR lasting about 7 to 11 cycles. Each cDNA molecule was tagged by a template-switch adaptor with 12 random nucleotides. In TCRdb, the 5' RACE reads were re-called with MiXCR into one record per CDR3 protein. Among about 1.6 million distinct CDR3 sequences listed, almost 35% were seen once. Donor samples were obtained from healthy Caucasian individuals from Russia, aged 6 to 90. The sequence was obtained from a woman in her twenties or thirties in good health. The specimen was blood. The rearrangement links TRBV5-1 to TRBJ2-1; D call uncertain. The CDR3 DNA is TGCGCCAGCAGCTTGGAAGGATCCCCCTTTACCAGTGAGCAGTTCTTC. This translates into CASSLEGSPFTSEQFF.